The clone carrying this TCR beta chain was picked up many times. Its cognate antigen is unknown. This sample was taken from a study of T-cell memory formation after mild COVID-19. TCRdb re-analysed the 5' RACE reads in MiXCR, keeping a single row per CDR3 protein. Among around 310,000 distinct CDR3 sequences listed, about 16% were seen once. The study, taken as a whole, reports: Clones which contracted sat mainly in CM and EM if CD4+, and in EMRA if CD8+.

The sequenced sample was PBMCs or a T cell subset sorted from them (not recorded which). This clonotype was sampled from a man aged 18 to 29 who had mild COVID-19 (a few samples of this study predate the infection). Cell type and time point are not known.

CDR3 nucleotides: TGTGCCAGCAGCCTCGGAGGGGGTAGCACAGATACGCAGTATTTT. Its protein is CASSLGGGSTDTQYF. This chain uses TRBV2 with TRBJ2-3; D is possibly TRBD1 or TRBD2 (6 bases each). Per the germline V gene, CDR1 is SNHLY and CDR2 is FYNNEI. The germline V and J ends were trimmed by 6 bases and 0 bases, with 13 bases remaining between them. CDR3 length: 15 amino acids.